These 2 T cell receptor beta chains were sequenced from one sample in a study of T-cell reconstitution after alpha-beta-depleted transplantation in children. Unique molecular identifiers were used in preparing the TCRbeta library. TCRdb independently ran MiXCR on the PCR reads; one entry per CDR3 protein. Here the sample spans 100,000 to 150,000 distinct CDR3 sequences, roughly 23% being singletons. The specimen was PBMCs, mostly from graft donor cells, collected 180 days after TCRalphabeta/CD19-depleted stem cell transplant. These receptors were collected from a male patient between 2 and 15 years old who had a stem cell transplant for chronic granulomatous disease, so the T cells may come from the graft donor.

This clonotype has only a few counts. The chain uses TRBV5-1 and TRBJ1-5; D uncertain. CDR3 length equals 14 residues. Trimming removed 0 bases from V and 4 bases from J, with 8 bases in between. The germline V gene encodes CDR1 SGHRS and CDR2 YFSETQ. As DNA, the CDR3 is TGCGCCAGCAGCTTGGTATGGTCGAATCAGCCCCAGCATTTT. Translation gives CASSLVWSNQPQHF.

This clonotype was seen only once. The chain couples TRBV5-6 to TRBJ2-7; D ambiguous. Germline V gives CDR1 SGHDT, CDR2 YYEEEE. The CDR3 consists of 13 residues. V was cut by 4 bases and J by 3 bases, with 11 bases left in between. The CDR3 protein is CASSPPGVYEQYF. The CDR3 nucleotides read TGTGCCAGCAGCCCGCCTGGGGTCTACGAGCAGTACTTC.